This is a list of T cell receptor beta chains from one sample in a study of T-cell reconstitution after alpha-beta-depleted transplantation in children. TCRdb analysed the PCR reads with MiXCR anew, one entry per CDR3 protein. The sample holds some 220,000 distinct CDR3 sequences, about 11% seen once. Sequences were derived from PBMCs, sampled before TCRalphabeta/CD19-depleted stem cell transplant. The receptors shown here come from a child less than two years old with acute myeloid leukemia, due to receive a stem cell transplant. The CDR3 runs from the conserved cysteine through the conserved F or W. The D gene is left open where the match is weak. For some rows the clone size is stated as once, few or many, or as a class when expanded; others skip it.

TRBV7-3	16	many	.	TRBJ2-2	CASSLSLAANTGELFF	TGTGCCAGCAGCTTAAGTCTAGCAGCGAACACCGGGGAGCTGTTTTTT
TRBV5-5	17	many	.	TRBJ2-2	CASSLRGPGSNTGELFF	TGTGCCAGCAGCTTACGGGGGCCCGGCTCCAACACCGGGGAGCTGTTTTTT
TRBV5-6	13	.	.	TRBJ2-1	CARSPGGWHEQFF	TGTGCCAGGAGCCCAGGGGGGTGGCATGAGCAGTTCTTC
TRBV7-2	17	.	.	TRBJ1-6	CASSVDDGRSYNSPLHF	TGTGCCAGCAGCGTAGACGACGGCAGGTCTTATAATTCACCCCTCCACTTT
TRBV5-1	17	many	.	TRBJ1-1	CASSNRPGFDVDTEAFF	TGCGCCAGCAGCAACCGACCCGGATTCGACGTGGACACTGAAGCTTTCTTT
TRBV6-2/TRBV6-3	15	many	TRBD2	TRBJ2-7	CASSYSAGGSYEQYF	TGTGCCAGCAGTTACTCGGCGGGAGGCTCCTACGAGCAGTACTTC
TRBV6-6	17	many	.	TRBJ2-4	CASNSVEASLAKNIQYF	TGTGCCAGCAACTCGGTGGAGGCTTCGCTAGCCAAAAACATTCAGTACTTC
TRBV3-1	16	many	.	TRBJ1-4	CASSPTALQGNEKLFF	TGTGCCAGCAGCCCCACGGCCCTTCAGGGGAATGAAAAACTGTTTTTT
TRBV24-1	17	.	.	TRBJ2-2	CATSDLGTSSNTGELFF	TGTGCCACCAGTGATTTAGGCACGTCGTCGAACACCGGGGAGCTGTTTTTT
TRBV27	15	many	.	TRBJ1-6	CASKAPGRINSPLHF	TGTGCCAGCAAGGCCCCGGGACGGATTAATTCACCCCTCCACTTT
TRBV29-1	12	many	.	TRBJ2-1	CSVTYSYNEQFF	TGCAGCGTTACTTATTCCTACAATGAGCAGTTCTTC
TRBV20-1	14	many	TRBD1	TRBJ1-2	CSAAGTEFNYGYTF	TGCAGTGCTGCCGGGACAGAATTCAACTATGGCTACACCTTC
TRBV18	14	many	TRBD2	TRBJ2-7	CASSPGTTSYEQYF	TGTGCCAGCTCCCCAGGGACTACGTCCTACGAGCAGTACTTC
TRBV28	16	many	TRBD2	TRBJ2-3	CASSFRQRENTDTQYF	TGTGCCAGCAGTTTCCGCCAGCGGGAGAACACAGATACGCAGTATTTT
TRBV5-1	13	many	.	TRBJ2-2	CASSSTHNGELFF	TGCGCCAGCAGCTCCACACATAACGGGGAGCTGTTTTTT
TRBV21-1	16	many	.	TRBJ1-5	CASSKAGGFNNQPQHF	TGTGCCAGCAGCAAAGCCGGGGGGTTCAACAATCAGCCCCAGCATTTT
TRBV7-2	15	many	.	TRBJ2-1	CASSLAPWGENEQFF	TGTGCCAGCAGCTTAGCCCCGTGGGGAGAGAATGAGCAGTTCTTC
TRBV2	14	many	TRBD1	TRBJ1-3	CASRDRFPGNTIYF	TGTGCCAGCAGGGACAGGTTCCCTGGAAACACCATATATTTT
TRBV12-3/TRBV12-4	12	many	.	TRBJ1-1	CAAQRGRTEAFF	TGCGCCGCCCAGAGGGGCAGGACTGAAGCTTTCTTT
TRBV28	15	many	TRBD1	TRBJ2-7	CASTLGQASSYEQYF	TGTGCCAGCACGCTGGGACAGGCGAGCTCCTACGAGCAGTACTTC
TRBV12-3/TRBV12-4	12	many	.	TRBJ1-5	CASNPTGQPQHF	TGTGCCAGCAATCCGACTGGGCAGCCCCAGCATTTT
TRBV12-3/TRBV12-4	16	.	TRBD2	TRBJ2-3	CASSYQRGSSTDTQYF	TGTGCCAGCAGTTATCAGCGGGGGAGTTCCACAGATACGCAGTATTTT
TRBV6-1	14	many	.	TRBJ2-5	CASIPTVYQETQYF	TGTGCCAGCATCCCGACAGTCTACCAAGAGACCCAGTACTTC
TRBV9	14	many	TRBD2	TRBJ2-3	CASSISGRADTQYF	TGTGCCAGCAGCATTAGCGGGAGGGCCGATACGCAGTATTTT
TRBV12-3/TRBV12-4	14	many	.	TRBJ2-7	CASSLGLVSDEQYF	TGTGCCAGCAGTTTAGGGCTAGTCTCCGACGAGCAGTACTTC